This TCR beta chain was captured in a study of early T cells in non-severe SARS-CoV-2 infection. About the study: Bulk RNA taken from unsorted whole blood was sequenced, leaving chains unpaired.

The TCR library protocol was used to attach unique molecular identifiers. These identifiers were attached to individual cDNA molecules. TCRdb redid the calling of the 5' RACE reads with MiXCR, one entry per CDR3 protein. The sample holds tens of thousands of distinct CDR3 sequences, 5.8% seen once. The CDR3 has 16 residues. Losses at the gene ends were 3 bases for V and 5 bases for J; bases not matched to a gene: 5. CDR1 and CDR2 from the germline V gene are MNHEY and SMNVEV (reference sequence). The sample consisted of whole blood. The chain has TRBV27 and TRBJ2-2, with 11 bases fitting TRBD2. The receptor was isolated from an adult who was a healthcare worker with PCR-confirmed SARS-CoV-2 infection or an uninfected control (not recorded which). The CDR3 reads CASSFGLAGGTGELFF. The CDR3 coding sequence is TGTGCCAGCAGTTTCGGGCTAGCGGGAGGAACCGGGGAGCTGTTTTTT.